This T cell receptor beta chain was captured by sequencing in a study of shared clonotypes between healthy human individuals. Study information: Donors, aged 18 to 49, were a couple of women and a few men.

The study's findings and limits: Deeper or shallower sequencing was expected to change how clonotypes are shared among donors.

Unsorted PBMC DNA was sequenced on ten immunoSEQ deep assay plates. In the original processing: For the immunoSEQ data, sequences were junction-only without quality scores, so filtering differed. Produced via immunoSEQ multiplex PCR; TCRdb's table is partial and in-frame only. V, J and clone size are those of that table, while D and trimming were read from the DNA. The profile covers 450,000 to 500,000 clones, with 78% appearing a single time and about 12% taken by the ten largest. The CDR3 is 16 residues long. V lost 0 bases and J lost 4, with 13 bases in between. Germline V lookup: CDR1 SGHTA, CDR2 FQGNSA. Turning to this clone: Its antigen is unidentified.

The sequenced sample consisted of PBMCs. This chain connects TRBV7-2 to TRBJ2-1; D is possibly TRBD1 or TRBD2 (5 bases each). The receptor's source is a woman aged 40 to 50 in good health. Some clones in this sample may be carry-over from other donors' samples. Here the CDR3 DNA reads TGTGCCAGCAGCTTAGCTATGGGACGACGATACAATGAGCAGTTCTTC. It yields the protein CASSLAMGRRYNEQFF.